This T cell receptor (beta chain) was recovered during a study of cytomegalovirus exposure and HLA in healthy donors. PCR used 60 Vbeta primers and 13 Jbeta primers. Only in-frame clones appear in the TCRdb table, and some are missing; sequencing was by immunoSEQ multiplex PCR. The sample spans roughly 90,000 clones; the ten largest clones claim 15%. Germline V gene lookup returns CDR1 SGHVS and CDR2 FQNEAQ. The CDR3 is 15 residues long. Trimming at V came to 2 bases and at J to 2 bases, leaving 3 bases not matched to a gene. As for this clone: Its antigen remains unknown.

The study's findings and limits: Within a later analysis, the majority of CMV-associated TCR beta chains appeared HLA-restricted.

Input material: PBMCs. The rearrangement links TRBV7-8 to TRBJ2-7; 10 bases match TRBD2. The receptor comes from a man between 50 and 59 years old in good health and CMV-seropositive. CDR3 coding DNA: TGTGCCAGCAGCTTACGACTAGCGGGTCCCTACGAGCAGTACGTC. Translated: CASSLRLAGPYEQYV.